A selection of T cell receptor beta chains follows, all from one sample in a study of technical replicates of blood from several donors. TCRdb's table, derived via immunoSEQ multiplex PCR, lists solely in-frame clones and lacks some. The repertoire holds about 71,000 clones, with just under 97% as singletons. The sequencing sample was made of T cells isolated from PBMCs. The receptors come from a human donor in good health. Both conserved end residues are part of each CDR3. D genes are given only for firm matches. Size tells how often a clone was seen (once, few, many) or the class of an expanded clone, and some rows leave it out.

TRBJ1-1 TRBV9 - - CASSVGGGTYTEAFF TGTGCCAGCAGCGTAGGGGGGGGGACCTACACTGAAGCTTTCTTT
TRBJ1-2 TRBV7-9 TRBD1 - CASTDRGPGYTF TGTGCCAGCACAGACAGGGGGCCTGGCTACACCTTC
TRBJ1-2 TRBV4-1 TRBD1 once CASSQDPTGTDFYGYTF TGCGCCAGCAGCCAAGACCCGACCGGGACAGACTTCTATGGCTACACCTTC
TRBJ2-1 TRBV28 TRBD2 - CASKAGGRGNEQFF TGTGCCAGCAAAGCGGGAGGTCGGGGCAATGAGCAGTTCTTC
TRBJ1-2 TRBV19 - - CASSTNRAVYGYTF TGTGCCAGTAGTACCAACAGGGCGGTCTATGGCTACACCTTC
TRBJ2-7 TRBV28 - - CASSLGGPPEQYF TGTGCCAGCAGTTTAGGAGGGCCACCCGAGCAGTACTTC
TRBJ1-3 TRBV2 - - CASSPNRVGNTIYF TGTGCCAGCAGTCCAAACAGGGTTGGAAACACCATATATTTT
TRBJ2-5 TRBV11-2 TRBD1 - CASSSGQQETQYF TGTGCCAGCAGCTCGGGACAGCAAGAGACCCAGTACTTC
TRBJ2-7 TRBV4-1 - few CASSQDPREGRITYEQYF TGCGCCAGCAGCCAAGATCCGAGGGAAGGCCGGATCACCTACGAGCAGTACTTC
TRBJ1-4 TRBV19 - - CASSISSGSNEKLFF TGTGCCAGTAGTATCTCATCGGGGTCCAATGAAAAACTGTTTTTT
TRBJ2-1 TRBV5-4 TRBD2 - CASSFWGGSAGNEQFF TGTGCCAGCAGCTTTTGGGGGGGGAGCGCGGGCAATGAGCAGTTCTTC
TRBJ1-2 TRBV4-1 TRBD1 - CASSQDRGGRNYGYTF TGCGCCAGCAGCCAAGATCGAGGGGGCAGAAACTATGGCTACACCTTC
TRBJ2-3 TRBV6-5 - - CASMRRGASTDTQYF TGTGCCAGCATGCGGCGCGGGGCTAGCACAGATACGCAGTATTTT
TRBJ1-3 TRBV13 TRBD1 - CASSIGQGSGNTIYF TGTGCCAGCAGCATCGGACAGGGCTCTGGAAACACCATATATTTT
TRBJ1-4 TRBV5-4 - - CASSSYFTGEKLFF TGTGCCAGCAGTTCCTACTTTACAGGGGAAAAACTGTTTTTT
TRBJ1-1 TRBV6-5 TRBD1 - CASIRKQGATEAFF TGTGCCAGCATCCGAAAACAGGGGGCCACTGAAGCTTTCTTT
TRBJ1-1 TRBV11-1 TRBD1 - CASSHGGQGSTEAFF TGTGCCAGCAGCCACGGGGGACAGGGAAGCACTGAAGCTTTCTTT
TRBJ2-1 TRBV5-4 - - CASSLYHRGNEQFF TGTGCCAGCAGCTTGTATCATAGGGGCAATGAGCAGTTCTTC
TRBJ1-2 TRBV2 - - CASSVVVDSIYGYTF TGTGCCAGCAGTGTTGTCGTGGACAGTATCTATGGCTACACCTTC
TRBJ1-1 TRBV27 - - CASSFGGEAFF TGTGCCAGCAGTTTTGGAGGTGAAGCTTTCTTT
TRBJ1-2 TRBV27 TRBD1 - CASSQKGAGVTYTF TGTGCCAGCAGTCAAAAGGGGGCCGGGGTGACCTACACCTTC
TRBJ1-1 TRBV4-1 - - CASSHVGIGGHNTEAFF TGCGCCAGCAGCCACGTTGGGATCGGGGGGCATAACACTGAAGCTTTCTTT
TRBJ1-1 TRBV7-9 TRBD1 - CASSPPTGQGLNTEAFF TGTGCCAGCAGCCCACCAACGGGACAGGGACTGAACACTGAAGCTTTCTTT
TRBJ2-7 TRBV6-1 TRBD2 - CASNRGLADYEQYF TGTGCCAGCAATCGGGGACTAGCGGACTACGAGCAGTACTTC
TRBJ2-1 TRBV10-3 TRBD2 - CAISSPGGGSNEQFF TGTGCCATCAGCTCCCCGGGGGGAGGAAGTAATGAGCAGTTCTTC
TRBJ2-7 TRBV5-4 TRBD1 once CASSWTGEGEQYF TGTGCCAGCAGCTGGACAGGGGAGGGCGAGCAGTACTTC